A single sample is the source of the 31 T cell receptor beta chains below, sequenced in a study of low-dose radiotherapy and immunotherapy resistance in tumors. TRAV- and TRBV-specific primers primed first-strand cDNA, covering alpha and beta chains. Using a constant-region primer together with a V-primer adapter, TCRs were subjected to about 20 PCR cycles of amplification. TCRdb reprocessed the reads with MiXCR, giving one entry per CDR3 protein. Among 7,500 to 10,000 distinct CDR3 sequences listed, roughly 75% were seen once. The receptors shown here come from a human donor with advanced metastatic prostate, ovarian, gallbladder or colorectal cancer (not recorded which). This table probably holds off-target reads from a library built for another chain.

The chain links TRBV28 to TRBJ1-3, with D perhaps matching TRBD1 (6 bases). The V end was cut by 11 bases, the J end by 2 bases, with 7 bases between. Germline CDR1 MDHEN, CDR2 SYDVKM. This CDR3 has 11 residues. The CDR3 bases are TGTGCCTCAGGGGCTGGAAACACCATATATTTT. It codes for CASGAGNTIYF.

The chain combines TRBV12-3 or TRBV12-4 with TRBJ2-6; D is ambiguous. V lost 6 bases and J lost 0, with 9 bases in between. This CDR3 has 15 amino acids. The CDR3 is CASSYYSSGANVLTF. The CDR3 bases are TGTGCCAGCAGCTACTACAGCTCTGGGGCCAACGTCCTGACTTTC.

The rearrangement uses TRBV18 and TRBJ2-5; D is unclear. V shed 1 base and J shed 2 bases, with 11 bases lying between them. Germline CDR1 KGHSH, CDR2 LQKENI. The CDR3 length is 15 residues. CDR3 loop: CASSPLIEEQETQYF. The CDR3 nucleotides are TGTGCCAGCTCACCACTCATAGAGGAACAAGAGACCCAGTACTTC.

The chain joins TRBV7-2 to TRBJ2-3; no definite D call. Trimming took off 5 bases at V and 0 bases at J, with 15 bases between the two ends. The CDR3 has 16 amino acids. From germline, CDR1 is SGHTA and CDR2 FQGNSA. CDR3 amino acids: CASSPVRASSTDTQYF. The CDR3, as DNA: TGTGCCAGCAGCCCTGTCCGCGCGTCTAGCACAGATACGCAGTATTTT.

V usage is TRBV5-1 and J usage is TRBJ2-1; tentatively, D is TRBD1 (5 bases). Trimming stripped 1 base from V and 4 bases from J, with 12 bases between. The V gene's germline CDR1 is SGHRS and CDR2 YFSETQ. The CDR3 covers 15 residues. Here the CDR3 DNA reads TGCGCCAGCAGCTTGCAGGGTGGGATTTACAATGAGCAGTTCTTC. This codes for CASSLQGGIYNEQFF. Looking up the rest from reference TRBV5-1 and TRBJ2-1 gives the full variable domain: KAGVTQTPRYLIKTRGQQVTLSCSPISGHRSVSWYQQTPGQGLQFLFEYFSETQRNKGNFPGRFSGRQFSNSRSEMNVSTLELGDSALYLCASSLQGGIYNEQFFGPGTRLTVL.

The chain recombines TRBV28 with TRBJ1-2, with 11 bases that match TRBD1. The trim removed 4 bases at V and 1 base at J, leaving 11 bases unmatched. The germline CDR1 and CDR2 sequences are MDHEN and SYDVKM. CDR3 size: 18 residues. The CDR3 sequence: CASSSQLGQGVLNYGYTF. The CDR3 DNA sequence: TGTGCCAGCAGTTCCCAATTGGGACAGGGGGTCCTTAACTATGGCTACACCTTC.

The chain is built from TRBV11-2 and TRBJ2-1; 7 positions match TRBD2. The CDR3 contains 14 residues. The junction had 10 bases not matched to a gene; V was cut back by 4 bases and J by 10 bases. The V gene's germline CDR1 is SGHAT and CDR2 FQNNGV. CDR3 in DNA: TGTGCCAGCAGCTCCCCACAAGGCGGGAGAGAGCAGTTCTTC. Amino acids: CASSSPQGGREQFF.

CDR3 loop: CSASGSTGTQPQHF. CDR3 nucleotide sequence: TGCAGTGCTAGTGGTTCGACAGGTACTCAGCCCCAGCATTTT. The chain recombines TRBV20-1 with TRBJ1-5; possibly TRBD1 for D (6 bases). The germline V and J ends were trimmed by 3 bases and 6 bases, with 15 bases remaining between them. The germline CDR1 and CDR2 sequences are DFQATT and SNEGSKA (reference sequence). This CDR3 is built from 14 residues.

V usage is TRBV28 and J usage is TRBJ2-7; D is perhaps TRBD2 (6 bases). Germline-derived CDR1 and CDR2 are MDHEN and SYDVKM. This CDR3 is 12 amino acids long. The germline V and J ends were trimmed by 6 bases and 7 bases, with 13 bases remaining between them. CDR3: CASRGLAREQYF. CDR3 in DNA: TGTGCCAGCAGAGGGCTAGCGAGGGAGCAGTACTTC.

The CDR3, as DNA: TGCGCCAGCAGTCCGAACCCGGGACGGGATAGCTATGGCTACACCTTC. Amino acid sequence: CASSPNPGRDSYGYTF. The chain employs TRBV4-3 and TRBJ1-2; tentatively, D is TRBD1 (5 bases). Per germline, CDR1 LGHNA and CDR2 YSLEER. V was shortened by 6 bases and J by 4 bases, with 21 bases between the two germline ends. This CDR3 contains 16 residues.

The chain carries TRBV9 and TRBJ2-1; TRBD2 aligns across 8 bases. CDR3 length: 15 amino acids. Trimming took 3 bases from V and 2 from J; bases not matched to a gene: 4. From germline, CDR1 is SGDLS and CDR2 YYNGEE. The CDR3 bases are TGTGCCAGCAGCGCTACTAGCGGAACCTACAATGAGCAGTTCTTC. It encodes CASSATSGTYNEQFF.

The chain is built from TRBV4-1 and TRBJ1-5, with D uncertain. The CDR3 has 14 residues. Trimming stripped 0 bases from V and 4 bases from J, with 7 bases between. The germline gives CDR1 MGHRA, CDR2 YSYEKL. CDR3 region: CASSQESGNQPQHF. The CDR3 nucleotides are TGCGCCAGCAGCCAAGAATCCGGAAATCAGCCCCAGCATTTT.

This clonotype has a handful of counts. The gene calls are TRBV28 and TRBJ1-1; no firm D call. V gave up 3 bases and J gave up 0 bases, with 5 bases separating them. This CDR3 is built from 13 residues. Looked up from germline, CDR1 is MDHEN and CDR2 is SYDVKM. Here the CDR3 reads CASSFNMNTEAFF. CDR3 nucleotide sequence: TGTGCCAGCAGTTTCAATATGAACACTGAAGCTTTCTTT.

In DNA, the CDR3 is TGTGCCAGCAGTGAAAATCAGCCCCAGCATTTT. This gives the protein CASSENQPQHF. This chain joins TRBV2 and TRBJ1-5; D call uncertain. Germline V gene lookup returns CDR1 SNHLY and CDR2 FYNNEI. V was shortened by 2 bases and J by 4 bases, with 0 bases between the two germline ends. The length of the CDR3 is 11 residues. The full variable domain, in which reference TRBV2 and TRBJ1-5 provide the parts outside the CDR3, is EPEVTQTPSHQVTQMGQEVILRCVPISNHLYFYWYRQILGQKVEFLVSFYNNEISEKSEIFDDQFSVERPDGSNFTLKIRSTKLEDSAMYFCASSENQPQHFGDGTRLSIL.

The CDR3 loop is CASSETQYF. CDR3 bases: TGCGCCAGCAGCGAGACCCAGTACTTC. This chain connects TRBV23-1 to TRBJ2-5; D is ambiguous. Being an ORF, TRBV23-1 has a function that is uncertain. CDR3 length: 9 amino acids. Between the trimmed V and J ends, which lost 6 bases and 5 bases, there was a span of 1 base.

This clonotype was recorded a few times. The chain has TRBV21-1 and TRBJ2-7; the listed D gene, TRBD2, was not tested against the DNA. TRBV21-1 is flagged as a pseudogene. CDR3 length: 16 amino acids. As DNA, the CDR3 is TGTGCCAGCAGCAACCTAGGGTCTAGCGGAACCTACGAGCAGTACTTC. Translated, it gives CASSNLGSSGTYEQYF.

This chain uses TRBV4-3 with TRBJ1-2, with 9 bases identical to TRBD1. V gave up 3 bases and J gave up 8 bases; unmatched junction bases: 13. Germline-derived CDR1 and CDR2 are LGHNA and YSLEER. This CDR3 spans 16 amino acids. Here the CDR3 reads CASSQVPITTGGGYTF. Written as DNA, the CDR3 is TGCGCCAGCAGCCAGGTCCCCATAACGACAGGGGGAGGCTACACCTTC.

The chain uses TRBV5-1 and TRBJ2-3; 10 nucleotides line up with TRBD2. The germline gives CDR1 SGHRS, CDR2 YFSETQ. V lost 4 bases to trimming and J lost 1 base; unmatched junction nucleotides: 3. The CDR3 covers 15 residues. CDR3 protein: CASSRAGGGTDTQYF. Here the CDR3 DNA reads TGCGCCAGCAGCCGAGCGGGAGGGGGCACAGATACGCAGTATTTT.

V and J are TRBV10-3 and TRBJ2-1; tentatively, D is TRBD1 or TRBD2 (5 bases each). The CDR3 sequence is 13 residues long. The V gene's germline CDR1 is ENHRY and CDR2 SYGVKD. V dropped 6 bases and J dropped 5 bases, with 11 bases sitting between them. CDR3 loop: CAIRQGPNNEQFF. The CDR3 coding sequence is TGTGCCATCAGGCAGGGACCGAACAATGAGCAGTTCTTC.

This chain links TRBV29-1 with TRBJ1-5; D unclear. Deletions cut 6 bases from V and 0 bases from J, with 6 bases between. The CDR3 length is 12 residues. Germline CDR1 reads SQVTM; CDR2 reads ANQGSEA. The CDR3 loop reads CSVRDSNQPQHF. The CDR3 nucleotides read TGCAGCGTGCGTGATAGCAATCAGCCCCAGCATTTT.

V gene TRBV29-1 combines with J gene TRBJ2-7; possibly TRBD1 or TRBD2 for D (5 bases each). CDR1 is SQVTM and CDR2 is ANQGSEA in the germline V gene. Trimming shortened V by 3 bases and J by 2 bases, and 8 bases separated the two germline ends. This CDR3 contains 12 residues. The CDR3 region has the DNA TGCAGCGTTGATATGGGGGCCTACGAGCAGTACTTC. This translates into CSVDMGAYEQYF.

V gene TRBV20-1 combines with J gene TRBJ2-5; 9 bases line up with TRBD2. Germline V gives CDR1 DFQATT, CDR2 SNEGSKA (reference sequence). This CDR3 spans 13 amino acids. The ends lost 2 bases at V and 5 bases at J; junction bases unmatched: 3. CDR3 sequence reads: CSARLAGVETQYF. CDR3 in DNA: TGCAGTGCTAGATTAGCGGGGGTGGAGACCCAGTACTTC.

The chain recombines TRBV2 with TRBJ2-7; D is perhaps TRBD1 (5 bases). The germline gives CDR1 SNHLY, CDR2 FYNNEI. The CDR3 length is 12 residues. The V and J ends lost 8 bases and 2 bases respectively, with 10 bases between them. The CDR3, as DNA: TGTGCCAGCGAAGGACAAACCTACGAGCAGTACTTC. It encodes CASEGQTYEQYF.

The rearrangement links TRBV29-1 to TRBJ2-3; either TRBD1 or TRBD2 may fit D (6 bases each). The CDR3 runs to 16 residues. CDR1 is SQVTM and CDR2 is ANQGSEA in the germline V gene. Trimming took 2 bases from V and 2 from J, leaving 17 bases between them. This CDR3 reads CSVELPVGGLTDTQYF. The CDR3 coding sequence is TGCAGCGTTGAATTGCCGGTTGGGGGGCTCACAGATACGCAGTATTTT.

The rearrangement joins TRBV12-3 or TRBV12-4 to TRBJ2-5; 8 bases are shared with TRBD2. The CDR3 covers 13 residues. J was trimmed by 5 bases and V by 3 bases; bases with no gene match: 2. DNA for the CDR3: TGTGCCAGCAGTTTCGGGAGGGGCGAGACCCAGTACTTC. This translates into CASSFGRGETQYF.

The chain uses TRBV29-1 and TRBJ2-3; 8 bases align to TRBD1. V trimming: 6 bases; J trimming: 2 bases; junction bases outside the gene matches: 7. This CDR3 comprises 14 residues. CDR1 is SQVTM and CDR2 is ANQGSEA in the germline V gene. In DNA form, the CDR3 reads TGCAGCGTGGGACAGGTAGCTACCACAGATACGCAGTATTTT. This sequence encodes CSVGQVATTDTQYF.

There are a few counts of this clonotype. This rearrangement joins TRBV29-1 to TRBJ1-1; D gene uncertain. Looked up from germline, CDR1 is SQVTM and CDR2 is ANQGSEA. There are 12 residues in the CDR3. V lost 5 bases, J lost 2 bases, and 9 bases lay in between. The DNA of the CDR3 is TGCAGCGTTAGAAATGTAAACACTGAAGCTTTCTTT. It yields the protein CSVRNVNTEAFF.

The rearrangement uses TRBV5-1 and TRBJ1-5, with D unclear. Trimming pared 4 bases from V and 4 bases from J, leaving 9 bases between. The CDR3 sequence is 13 residues long. CDR1 and CDR2 from the germline V gene are SGHRS and YFSETQ. CDR3 in amino acids: CASSRTGNQPQHF. The CDR3 DNA is TGCGCCAGCAGCCGGACGGGGAATCAGCCCCAGCATTTT. The whole variable domain, remainder taken from reference TRBV5-1 and TRBJ1-5, is KAGVTQTPRYLIKTRGQQVTLSCSPISGHRSVSWYQQTPGQGLQFLFEYFSETQRNKGNFPGRFSGRQFSNSRSEMNVSTLELGDSALYLCASSRTGNQPQHFGDGTRLSIL.

J is TRBJ1-4 and V is TRBV28, with 11 bases that match TRBD1. Trimming removed 4 bases from V and 6 bases from J; junction bases left unmatched: 4. The germline V gene has CDR1 MDHEN and CDR2 SYDVKM. This CDR3 is built from 15 residues. DNA of the CDR3: TGTGCCAGCAGTTGGCCGGGACAGGGGGATGAAAAACTGTTTTTT. Residues: CASSWPGQGDEKLFF.

This clonotype was found a few times. J is TRBJ2-1 and V is TRBV7-8; TRBD2 matches 10 bases. The CDR3 consists of 17 residues. Looked up from germline, CDR1 is SGHVS and CDR2 is FQNEAQ. Trimming took 5 bases from V and 6 from J; bases not matched to a gene: 13. CDR3 nucleotides: TGTGCCAGCAGCCGCAGCGCGGGGCTAGCGGGAGCCAATGAGCAGTTCTTC. This codes for CASSRSAGLAGANEQFF.

This clonotype is a singleton in its sample. This chain uses TRBV23-1 with TRBJ2-7; D gene ambiguous. TRBV23-1 is an ORF, with its function uncertain. This CDR3 has 15 residues. The ends were cut back, 3 bases at V and 1 base at J, with 13 bases in the middle. The CDR3 coding sequence is TGCGCCAGCAGTCAGGGCCCCTCCAAATCCTACGAGCAGTACTTC. Protein sequence: CASSQGPSKSYEQYF.